This T cell receptor beta chain was documented in a study of blood T cell repertoires in COVID-19. The germline V gene has CDR1 GTSNPN and CDR2 SVGIG (reference sequence). V was cut by 3 bases and J by 7 bases, with 15 bases left in between. The CDR3 is made up of 13 amino acids. The method was immunoSEQ multiplex PCR; TCRdb's version includes in-frame clones alone and lacks a portion of them. The profile covers under 350,000 clones, with over 75% appearing a single time and about an eighth taken by the ten largest. This chain joins TRBV30 and TRBJ1-2; maybe TRBD1 (6 bases). Sequencing was done on a sample of peripheral blood. This sequence was found in a human donor in a cohort sampled during active COVID-19. CDR3: CAWRTRGRGGYTF. CDR3 bases: TGTGCCTGGAGAACCAGGGGAAGAGGTGGCTACACCTTC.